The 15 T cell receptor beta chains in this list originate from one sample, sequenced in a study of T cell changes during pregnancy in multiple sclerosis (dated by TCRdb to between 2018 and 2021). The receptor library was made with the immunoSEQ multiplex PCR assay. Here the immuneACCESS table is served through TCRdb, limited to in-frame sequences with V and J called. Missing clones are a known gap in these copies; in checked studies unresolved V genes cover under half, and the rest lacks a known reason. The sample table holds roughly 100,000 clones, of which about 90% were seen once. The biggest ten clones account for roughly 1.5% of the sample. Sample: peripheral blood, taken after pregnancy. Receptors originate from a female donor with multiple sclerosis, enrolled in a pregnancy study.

The CDR3 DNA follows: TGTGCCAGCTCACCCGAAGGACTCCTCCCAAACGAGCAGTACTTC. Encoded protein: CASSPEGLLPNEQYF. The chain links TRBV18 to TRBJ2-7; TRBD2 is a possible D gene (5 bases). CDR3 size: 15 residues. The V and J ends lost 3 bases and 5 bases respectively, with 17 bases between them. Germline V gene sequence: CDR1 KGHSH, CDR2 LQKENI.

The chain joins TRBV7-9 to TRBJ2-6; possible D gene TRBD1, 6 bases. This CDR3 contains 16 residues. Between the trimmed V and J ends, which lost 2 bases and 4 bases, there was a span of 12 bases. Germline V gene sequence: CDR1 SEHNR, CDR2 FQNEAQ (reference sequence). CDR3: CASSLTAGVGANVLTF. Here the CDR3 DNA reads TGTGCCAGCAGCTTAACGGCAGGGGTCGGGGCCAACGTCCTGACTTTC.

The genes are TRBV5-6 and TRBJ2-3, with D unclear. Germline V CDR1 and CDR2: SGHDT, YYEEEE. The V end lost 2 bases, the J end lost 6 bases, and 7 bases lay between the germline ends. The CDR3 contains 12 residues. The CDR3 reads CASSLAWDTQYF. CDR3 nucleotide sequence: TGTGCCAGCAGCTTAGCGTGGGATACGCAGTATTTT.

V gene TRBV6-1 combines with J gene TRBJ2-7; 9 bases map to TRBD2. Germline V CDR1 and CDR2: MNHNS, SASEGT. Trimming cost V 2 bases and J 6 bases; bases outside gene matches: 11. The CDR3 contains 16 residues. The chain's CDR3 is CASSERGAGGRGEQYF. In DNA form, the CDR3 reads TGTGCCAGCAGTGAAAGAGGAGCGGGAGGAAGGGGCGAGCAGTACTTC.

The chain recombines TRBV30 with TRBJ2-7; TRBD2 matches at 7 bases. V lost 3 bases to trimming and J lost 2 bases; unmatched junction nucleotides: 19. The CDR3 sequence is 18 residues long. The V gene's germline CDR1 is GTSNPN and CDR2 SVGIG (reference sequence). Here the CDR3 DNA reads TGTGCCTGGAGCGAACCCCGCTTTATGCGAGCGGGAACCTACGAGCAGTACTTC. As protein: CAWSEPRFMRAGTYEQYF.

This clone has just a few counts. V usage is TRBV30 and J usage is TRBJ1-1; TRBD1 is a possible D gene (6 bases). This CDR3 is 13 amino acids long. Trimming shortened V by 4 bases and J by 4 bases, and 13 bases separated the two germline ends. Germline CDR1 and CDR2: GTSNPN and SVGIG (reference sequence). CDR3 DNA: TGTGCCTGGAACTCAGGGGTTGGCACTGAAGCTTTCTTT. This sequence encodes CAWNSGVGTEAFF.

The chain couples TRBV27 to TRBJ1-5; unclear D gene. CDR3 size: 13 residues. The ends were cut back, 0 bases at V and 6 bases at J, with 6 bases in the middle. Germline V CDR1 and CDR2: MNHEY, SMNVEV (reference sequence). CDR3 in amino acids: CASSLSRLQPQHF. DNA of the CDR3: TGTGCCAGCAGTTTATCGCGGCTTCAGCCCCAGCATTTT.

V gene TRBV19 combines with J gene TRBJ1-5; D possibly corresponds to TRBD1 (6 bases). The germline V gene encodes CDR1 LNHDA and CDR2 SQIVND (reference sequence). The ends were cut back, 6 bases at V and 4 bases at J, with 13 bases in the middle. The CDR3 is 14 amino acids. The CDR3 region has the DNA TGTGCCAGTAGGGCACCAGGGACAAATCAGCCCCAGCATTTT. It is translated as CASRAPGTNQPQHF.

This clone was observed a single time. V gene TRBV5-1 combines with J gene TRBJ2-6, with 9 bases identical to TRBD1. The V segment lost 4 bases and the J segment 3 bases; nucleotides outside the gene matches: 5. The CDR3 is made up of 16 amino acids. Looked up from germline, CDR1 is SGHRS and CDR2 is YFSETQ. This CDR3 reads CASSQGQGFGANVLTF. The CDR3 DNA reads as TGCGCCAGCAGCCAGGGACAGGGCTTTGGGGCCAACGTCCTGACTTTC.

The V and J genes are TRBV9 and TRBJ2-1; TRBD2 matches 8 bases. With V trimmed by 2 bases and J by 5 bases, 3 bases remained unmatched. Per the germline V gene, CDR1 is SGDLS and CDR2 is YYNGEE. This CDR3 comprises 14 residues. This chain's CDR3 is CASSVRTSHNEQFF. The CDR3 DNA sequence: TGTGCCAGCAGCGTGCGGACTAGCCACAATGAGCAGTTCTTC. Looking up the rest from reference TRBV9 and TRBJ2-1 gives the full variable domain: DSGVTQTPKHLITATGQRVTLRCSPRSGDLSVYWYQQSLDQGLQFLIQYYNGEERAKGNILERFSAQQFPDLHSELNLSSLELGDSALYFCASSVRTSHNEQFFGPGTRLTVL.

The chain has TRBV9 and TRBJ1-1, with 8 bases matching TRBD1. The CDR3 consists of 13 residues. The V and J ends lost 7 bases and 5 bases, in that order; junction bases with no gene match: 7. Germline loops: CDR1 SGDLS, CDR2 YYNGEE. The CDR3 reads CASQGARGTEAFF. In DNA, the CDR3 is TGTGCCAGCCAGGGGGCGCGAGGAACTGAAGCTTTCTTT. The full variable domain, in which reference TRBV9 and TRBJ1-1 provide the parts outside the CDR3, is DSGVTQTPKHLITATGQRVTLRCSPRSGDLSVYWYQQSLDQGLQFLIQYYNGEERAKGNILERFSAQQFPDLHSELNLSSLELGDSALYFCASQGARGTEAFFGQGTRLTVV.

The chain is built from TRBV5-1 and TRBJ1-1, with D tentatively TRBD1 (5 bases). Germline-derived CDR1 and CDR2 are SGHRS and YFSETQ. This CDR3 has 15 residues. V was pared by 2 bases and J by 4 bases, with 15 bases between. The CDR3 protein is CASSLRGRVSTEAFF. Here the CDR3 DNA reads TGCGCCAGCAGCTTAAGGGGCAGGGTGAGCACTGAAGCTTTCTTT.

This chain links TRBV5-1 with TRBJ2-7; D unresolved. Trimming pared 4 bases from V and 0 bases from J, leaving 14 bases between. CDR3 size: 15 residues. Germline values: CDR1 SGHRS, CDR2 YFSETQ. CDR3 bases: TGCGCCAGCAGCCCTGCTCCCGGAGACTCCTACGAGCAGTACTTC. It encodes CASSPAPGDSYEQYF.

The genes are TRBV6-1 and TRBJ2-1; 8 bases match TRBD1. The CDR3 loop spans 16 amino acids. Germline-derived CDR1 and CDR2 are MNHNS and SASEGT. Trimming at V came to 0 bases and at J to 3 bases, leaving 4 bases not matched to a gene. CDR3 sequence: CASSEASGGGYNEQFF. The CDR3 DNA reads TGTGCCAGCAGTGAAGCATCAGGGGGCGGCTACAATGAGCAGTTCTTC.

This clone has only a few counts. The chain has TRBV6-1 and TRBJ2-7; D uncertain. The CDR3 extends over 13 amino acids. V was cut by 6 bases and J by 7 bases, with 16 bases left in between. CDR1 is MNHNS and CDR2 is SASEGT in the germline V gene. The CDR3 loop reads CASRAHPATEQYF. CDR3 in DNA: TGTGCCAGCAGGGCACATCCCGCGACTGAGCAGTACTTC.